This T cell receptor (beta chain) was found in a study of blood T cells in healthy people across ages. For the second PCR, which ran for about 6 to 12 cycles, a sample-barcoded 5' primer and a J-beta primer mix were used. MiXCR, applied by TCRdb to the 5' RACE reads, yields one record per CDR3 protein. The sample contains roughly 700,000 distinct CDR3 sequences, roughly 49% of which appear only once. Trimming removed 3 bases from V and 5 bases from J, with 14 bases in between. This CDR3 spans 14 amino acids. Germline loops: CDR1 MNHEY, CDR2 SMNVEV (reference sequence). The V and J genes are TRBV27 and TRBJ2-7; D not resolved. Material for sequencing was blood. This TCR was sampled from a woman between 55 and 75 years old in good health. CDR3 in DNA: TGTGCCAGCAGTTTCTCGGATTCTCGGGACGAGCAGTACTTC. It codes for CASSFSDSRDEQYF.